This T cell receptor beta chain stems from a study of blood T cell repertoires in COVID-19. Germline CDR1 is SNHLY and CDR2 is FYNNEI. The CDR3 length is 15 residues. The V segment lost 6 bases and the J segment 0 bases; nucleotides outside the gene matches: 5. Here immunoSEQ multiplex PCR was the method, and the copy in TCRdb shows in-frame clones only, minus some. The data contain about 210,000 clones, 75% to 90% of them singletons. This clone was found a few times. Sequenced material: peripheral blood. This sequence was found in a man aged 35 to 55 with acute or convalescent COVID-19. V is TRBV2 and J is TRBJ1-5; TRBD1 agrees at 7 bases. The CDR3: CASRPGQDSNQPQHF. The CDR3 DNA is TGTGCCAGCAGACCCGGACAGGATAGCAATCAGCCCCAGCATTTT.